This T cell receptor beta chain originates from a study of identical twins. This clonotype was seen a handful of times. As yet, its antigen is unknown. TCRdb reanalysed the 5' RACE reads using MiXCR and keeps one entry per CDR3 protein. The sample consists of about 530,000 distinct CDR3 sequences, 20% to 25% of them appearing once. Germline CDR1 reads SGHNT; CDR2 reads YENEEA. Germline trimming cut 0 bases from V and 4 bases from J; bases unmatched to any gene: 6. CDR3 length: 17 residues. Overall study findings and caveats: Out-of-frame alpha sequences shared by twins were enriched for low generation probability. The models gave estimates that fell short of the out-of-frame TCR alpha sharing seen in monozygotic twins. Possibly, invariant MAIT and iNKT cells partly confounded zero-insertion analyses.

This sample was also put to use in a study of yellow fever vaccine responses in identical twins.

Material: CD4+ T cells sorted from blood. This clonotype was sampled from a woman between 18 and 30 years old in good health. The J gene is TRBJ2-1, the V gene TRBV11-3; TRBD2 matches 10 bases. CDR3 residues: CASSLERTSGLYNEQFF. CDR3 sequence (DNA): TGTGCCAGCAGCTTAGAACGGACTAGCGGTCTTTACAATGAGCAGTTCTTC.